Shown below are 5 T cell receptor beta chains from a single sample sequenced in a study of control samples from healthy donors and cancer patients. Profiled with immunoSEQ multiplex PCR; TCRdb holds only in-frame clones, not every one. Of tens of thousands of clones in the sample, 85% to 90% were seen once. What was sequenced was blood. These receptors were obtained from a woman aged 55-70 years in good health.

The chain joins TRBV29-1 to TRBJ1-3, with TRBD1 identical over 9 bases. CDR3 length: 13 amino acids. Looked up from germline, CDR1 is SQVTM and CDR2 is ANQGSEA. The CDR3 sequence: CVAGTGTGNTIYF. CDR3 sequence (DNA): TGCGTTGCCGGGACAGGGACTGGAAACACCATATATTTT.

The CDR3 spells CASSEGTGGNQPQHF. CDR3 coding DNA: TGTGCCAGCAGTGAAGGGACAGGGGGCAATCAGCCCCAGCATTTT. The J gene is TRBJ1-5, the V gene TRBV6-1; TRBD1 matches 9 bases. The CDR3 is 15 amino acids. With 1 base clipped from V and 2 bases from J, the junction kept 0 bases outside the gene matches. From germline, CDR1 is MNHNS and CDR2 SASEGT.

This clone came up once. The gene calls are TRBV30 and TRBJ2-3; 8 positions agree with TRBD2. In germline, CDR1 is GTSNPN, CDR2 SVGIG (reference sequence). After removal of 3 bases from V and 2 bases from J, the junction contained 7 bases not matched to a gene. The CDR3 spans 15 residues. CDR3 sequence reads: CAWSGAGGHTDTQYF. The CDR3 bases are TGTGCCTGGAGCGGGGCGGGGGGCCACACAGATACGCAGTATTTT.

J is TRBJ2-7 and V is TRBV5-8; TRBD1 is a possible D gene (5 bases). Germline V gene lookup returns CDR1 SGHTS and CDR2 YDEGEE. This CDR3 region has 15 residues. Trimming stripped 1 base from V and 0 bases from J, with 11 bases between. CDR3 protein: CASSLWQGDSYEQYF. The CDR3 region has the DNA TGTGCCAGCAGCTTGTGGCAGGGTGACTCCTACGAGCAGTACTTC.

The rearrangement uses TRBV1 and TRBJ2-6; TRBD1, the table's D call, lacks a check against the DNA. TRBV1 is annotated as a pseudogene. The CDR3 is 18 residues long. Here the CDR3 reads CTSSLRCLCTSRANVLTF. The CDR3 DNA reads TGCACCAGCAGCCTCAGGTGTTTGTGCACAAGTCGGGCCAACGTCCTGACTTTC.